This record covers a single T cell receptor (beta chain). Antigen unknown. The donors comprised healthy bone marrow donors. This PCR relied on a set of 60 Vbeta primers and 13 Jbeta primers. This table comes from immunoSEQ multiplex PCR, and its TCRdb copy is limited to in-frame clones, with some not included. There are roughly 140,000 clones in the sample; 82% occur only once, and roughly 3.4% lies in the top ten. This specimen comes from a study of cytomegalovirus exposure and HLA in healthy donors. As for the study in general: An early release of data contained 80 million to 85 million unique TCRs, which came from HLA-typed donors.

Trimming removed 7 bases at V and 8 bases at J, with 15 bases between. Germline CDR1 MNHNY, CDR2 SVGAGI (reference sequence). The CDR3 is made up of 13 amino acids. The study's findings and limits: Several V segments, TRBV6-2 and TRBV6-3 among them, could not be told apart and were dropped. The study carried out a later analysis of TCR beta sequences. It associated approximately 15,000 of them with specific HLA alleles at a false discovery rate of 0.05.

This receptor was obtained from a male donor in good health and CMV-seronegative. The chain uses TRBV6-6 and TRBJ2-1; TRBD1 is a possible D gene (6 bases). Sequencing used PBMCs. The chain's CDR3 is CASMGHRVDEQFF. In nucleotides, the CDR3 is TGTGCCAGCATGGGACACAGGGTAGATGAGCAGTTCTTC.